These 8 T cell receptor beta chains were sequenced from one sample in a study of cytomegalovirus exposure and HLA in healthy donors. PCR involved 60 Vbeta and 13 Jbeta primers. TCRdb keeps only in-frame clones here, not all; method: immunoSEQ multiplex PCR. The repertoire includes some 140,000 clones, roughly 83% of them detected once, and 3.1% sits in the top ten. The sequencing sample was made of PBMCs. These receptor sequences come from a female donor in good health and CMV-seronegative.

This clone was seen a few times. The rearrangement joins TRBV5-1 to TRBJ1-4, with no clear D. The CDR3 sequence is 14 residues long. The germline V gene has CDR1 SGHRS and CDR2 YFSETQ. Trimming took 0 bases from V and 4 from J, leaving 7 bases between them. In nucleotides, the CDR3 is TGCGCCAGCAGCTTGGGCAGTGATAATGAAAAACTGTTTTTT. Encoded protein: CASSLGSDNEKLFF.

This clone was observed a handful of times. The V gene is TRBV27, the J gene TRBJ1-4; no clear D. The V end was cut by 6 bases, the J end by 3 bases, with 20 bases between. Germline V gene data show CDR1 as MNHEY and CDR2 as SMNVEV (reference sequence). The CDR3 runs 17 residues. CDR3 sequence (DNA): TGTGCCAGCAGCGACACCCCTCGGACTCTATCTAATGAAAAACTGTTTTTT. Translation: CASSDTPRTLSNEKLFF.

About this clone: Sequence at one end of the junction differs from germline and may be a read error. The gene calls are TRBV7-7 and TRBJ2-5, with TRBD1 matching over 7 bases. Gene TRBJ2-7 matches the end of the DNA better, so the J call may be wrong. This CDR3 is built from 16 residues. Germline assignment: CDR1 SSHAT and CDR2 FNYEAQ (reference sequence). CDR3 loop: CASSPTGQRNSYEQYF. As DNA, the CDR3 is TGTGCTAGCAGCCCAACGGGACAGAGGAACTCCTACGAGCAGTACTTC.

This chain links TRBV28 with TRBJ1-3; D is possibly TRBD1 (6 bases). This CDR3 is built from 14 residues. Trimming removed 9 bases at V and 3 bases at J, with 15 bases between. In germline, CDR1 is MDHEN, CDR2 SYDVKM. The CDR3 nucleotides are TGTGCCAGTCGCCCCGCAGGGGTTGGAAACACCATATATTTT. This translates into CASRPAGVGNTIYF. The full variable domain, in which reference TRBV28 and TRBJ1-3 provide the parts outside the CDR3, is DVKVTQSSRYLVKRTGEKVFLECVQDMDHENMFWYRQDPGLGLRLIYFSYDVKMKEKGDIPEGYSVSREKKERFSLILESASTNQTSMYLCASRPAGVGNTIYFGEGSWLTVV.

The rearrangement joins TRBV28 to TRBJ2-7; 7 positions match TRBD2. Trimming cost V 3 bases and J 1 base; bases outside gene matches: 3. Germline V gene sequence: CDR1 MDHEN, CDR2 SYDVKM. The CDR3 is made up of 14 amino acids. The CDR3 protein is CASSLGGGSYEQYF. The CDR3, as DNA: TGTGCCAGCAGTTTGGGCGGGGGATCCTACGAGCAGTACTTC.

This chain uses TRBV7-9 with TRBJ1-2, with D tentatively TRBD1 (5 bases). Looked up from germline, CDR1 is SEHNR and CDR2 is FQNEAQ (reference sequence). The CDR3 consists of 14 residues. Trimming left V 3 bases short and J 7 bases short, with 15 bases between. CDR3 amino acids: CASSFRGGAGGYTF. The CDR3 DNA is TGTGCCAGCAGCTTTCGTGGCGGGGCGGGTGGCTACACCTTC.

This chain links TRBV5-1 with TRBJ2-7, with D unresolved. Trimming stripped 3 bases from V and 1 base from J, with 23 bases between. Germline V CDR1 and CDR2: SGHRS, YFSETQ. This CDR3 region has 18 residues. The CDR3 sequence is CASSYAQSRPGFSYEQYF. The CDR3 bases are TGCGCCAGCAGCTACGCGCAAAGTCGCCCGGGTTTTTCCTACGAGCAGTACTTC.

The V call is TRBV30, the J call TRBJ1-5; TRBD1 is a possible D gene (5 bases). This CDR3 has 13 amino acids. Deletions cut 4 bases from V and 5 bases from J, with 12 bases between. Germline V gene sequence: CDR1 GTSNPN, CDR2 SVGIG (reference sequence). The CDR3 is CAWNVDKDQPQHF. The CDR3, as DNA: TGTGCCTGGAACGTGGACAAGGATCAGCCCCAGCATTTT.